This TCR beta chain was recorded in a study of Graves' ophthalmopathy and Graves' hyperthyroidism. The V end was cut by 3 bases, the J end by 1 base, with 16 bases between. Germline values: CDR1 MDHEN, CDR2 SYDVKM. The CDR3 extends over 16 amino acids. RNA served as the template for amplifying TCR beta CDR3 regions. HTBI primers were used in a first-round RT-PCR, which preceded a second-round multiplex PCR. TCRdb reprocessed the multiplex PCR reads via MiXCR and lists one record per CDR3 protein. The sample gives a few hundred thousand distinct CDR3 sequences, 21% of which show up once; under 3.5% is in the top ten.

The rearrangement links TRBV28 to TRBJ2-7; no definite D call. Sequenced sample: peripheral blood. This TCR came from a woman aged 18 to 35 with stable Graves' hyperthyroidism. CDR3 nucleotides: TGTGCCAGCAGTTTTACTGGTGGAGCAGCTTCCTACGAGCAGTACTTC. Its translation: CASSFTGGAASYEQYF. The whole variable domain, remainder taken from reference TRBV28 and TRBJ2-7, is DVKVTQSSRYLVKRTGEKVFLECVQDMDHENMFWYRQDPGLGLRLIYFSYDVKMKEKGDIPEGYSVSREKKERFSLILESASTNQTSMYLCASSFTGGAASYEQYFGPGTRLTVT.